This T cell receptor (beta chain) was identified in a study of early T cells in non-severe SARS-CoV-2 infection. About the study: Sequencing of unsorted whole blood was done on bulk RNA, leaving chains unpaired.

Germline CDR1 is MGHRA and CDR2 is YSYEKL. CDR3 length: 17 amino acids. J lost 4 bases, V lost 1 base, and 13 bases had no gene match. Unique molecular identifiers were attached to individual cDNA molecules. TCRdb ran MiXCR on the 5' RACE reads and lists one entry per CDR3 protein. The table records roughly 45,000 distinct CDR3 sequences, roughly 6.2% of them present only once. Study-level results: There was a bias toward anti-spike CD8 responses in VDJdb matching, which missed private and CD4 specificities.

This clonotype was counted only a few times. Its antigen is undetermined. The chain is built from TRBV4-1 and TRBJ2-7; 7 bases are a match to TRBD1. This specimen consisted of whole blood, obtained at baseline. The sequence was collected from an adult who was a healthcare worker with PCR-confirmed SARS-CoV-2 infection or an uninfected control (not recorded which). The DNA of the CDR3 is TGCGCCAGCAGCCAAGCAACCAGACAGGGTGGGGGTTACGAGCAGTACTTC. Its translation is CASSQATRQGGGYEQYF.